The 30 T cell receptor beta chains in this list originate from one sample, sequenced in a study of blood T cell repertoires in COVID-19. The data were produced by immunoSEQ multiplex PCR, yet TCRdb's version contains in-frame clones alone and is incomplete. This sample has some 530,000 clones, with approximately 85% found just once. The sequenced material came from peripheral blood. These receptors all come from a human donor in a cohort sampled during active COVID-19.

V and J are TRBV9 and TRBJ2-3; 8 nucleotides align to TRBD1. The V gene's germline CDR1 is SGDLS and CDR2 YYNGEE. Unmatched junction bases numbered 5, after V lost 4 bases and J lost 1 base. This CDR3 region has 15 residues. The CDR3 DNA follows: TGTGCCAGCAGCAAGGTGGGACAGGGCACAGATACGCAGTATTTT. This encodes CASSKVGQGTDTQYF.

The gene calls are TRBV6-5 and TRBJ1-2; D is undetermined. The germline V gene has CDR1 MNHEY and CDR2 SVGAGI. V shed 8 bases and J shed 6 bases, with 19 bases lying between them. The CDR3 covers 14 residues. The CDR3 DNA reads TGTGCCAGCCGATCTCAGGCGGGGAATAATGGCTACACCTTC. It encodes CASRSQAGNNGYTF.

The chain couples TRBV7-2 to TRBJ2-2; a possible D gene is TRBD2 (6 bases). With 2 bases removed from V and 4 bases from J, the gap between germline ends came to 14 bases. From germline, CDR1 is SGHTA and CDR2 FQGNSA. The CDR3 is made up of 16 amino acids. The CDR3 bases are TGTGCCAGCAGCTTAAGAGAGACGGGAGTCACCGGGGAGCTGTTTTTT. This sequence encodes CASSLRETGVTGELFF.

V and J are TRBV9 and TRBJ2-6; 11 positions agree with TRBD2. Germline CDR1 is SGDLS and CDR2 is YYNGEE. J lost 4 bases, V lost 0 bases, and 3 bases had no gene match. CDR3 length: 17 amino acids. CDR3: CASSVASGRSGANVLTF. CDR3 nucleotides: TGTGCCAGCAGCGTAGCTAGCGGGAGGTCCGGGGCCAACGTCCTGACTTTC.

As for this clone: Other DNA sequences from this sample encode an identical CDR3 as well. The V and J genes are TRBV6-5 and TRBJ2-3, with TRBD2 matching over 9 bases. Germline trimming cut 3 bases from V and 4 bases from J; bases unmatched to any gene: 2. Germline assignment: CDR1 MNHEY and CDR2 SVGAGI. This CDR3 spans 14 amino acids. The CDR3 protein is CASSYSGSSDTQYF. In DNA form, the CDR3 reads TGTGCCAGCAGTTATAGCGGGAGCTCAGATACGCAGTATTTT.

The J gene is TRBJ2-3, the V gene TRBV27, with TRBD2 matching 7 bases. This CDR3 region has 17 residues. Trimming removed 0 bases from V and 2 bases from J; junction bases left unmatched: 8. Germline V lookup: CDR1 MNHEY, CDR2 SMNVEV (reference sequence). CDR3 in DNA: TGTGCCAGCAGTTTATCGGTGGCTAGCGGCCACACAGATACGCAGTATTTT. It codes for CASSLSVASGHTDTQYF.

This clone was recorded only once. The chain employs TRBV30 and TRBJ1-4; the D gene is possibly TRBD1 (5 bases). The V and J ends lost 5 bases and 8 bases respectively, with 15 bases between them. Looked up from germline, CDR1 is GTSNPN and CDR2 is SVGIG (reference sequence). The length of the CDR3 is 13 residues. The CDR3 loop reads CAWEPGLEEKLFF. In nucleotides, the CDR3 is TGTGCCTGGGAACCGGGACTGGAAGAAAAACTGTTTTTT. Using reference TRBV30 and TRBJ1-4 for the parts outside the CDR3, the full variable domain is SQTIHQWPATLVQPVGSPLSLECTVEGTSNPNLYWYRQAAGRGLQLLFYSVGIGQISSEVPQNLSASRPQDRQFILSSKKLLLSDSGFYLCAWEPGLEEKLFFGSGTQLSVL.

The CDR3 DNA follows: TGTGCCAGCAGTGGACTAGGCTACAATGAGCAGTTCTTC. Translating gives CASSGLGYNEQFF. The rearrangement uses TRBV2 and TRBJ2-1; tentative D call: TRBD2 (6 bases). The germline V gene encodes CDR1 SNHLY and CDR2 FYNNEI. Trimming stripped 4 bases from V and 3 bases from J, with 7 bases between. This CDR3 has 13 amino acids.

The V call is TRBV18, the J call TRBJ1-2, with 8 bases fitting TRBD1. This CDR3 is built from 18 residues. V was pared by 3 bases and J by 0 bases, with 12 bases of the junction left unmatched. Germline V gene lookup returns CDR1 KGHSH and CDR2 LQKENI. The CDR3 loop is CASSPATGEISANYGYTF. The CDR3 DNA reads as TGTGCCAGCTCACCGGCGACAGGGGAGATTTCCGCTAACTATGGCTACACCTTC.

J is TRBJ2-7 and V is TRBV7-3, with a weak D call TRBD2 (6 bases). V was shortened by 1 base and J by 2 bases, with 15 bases between the two germline ends. Germline V gives CDR1 SGHTA, CDR2 FQGTGA. This CDR3 is built from 16 residues. In nucleotides, the CDR3 is TGTGCCAGCAGCTTAATGCCACTAGCTGACACCTACGAGCAGTACTTC. It specifies CASSLMPLADTYEQYF.

The rearrangement joins TRBV6-2 or TRBV6-3 to TRBJ1-4; 10 nucleotides align to TRBD1. The V gene's germline CDR1 is MNHEY and CDR2 SVGEGT. Losses at the gene ends were 0 bases for V and 7 bases for J; bases not matched to a gene: 11. The CDR3 is 18 residues long. CDR3 sequence (DNA): TGTGCCAGCAGTTACTCGTCCGGGACAGGGGTCGCGATTGAAAAACTGTTTTTT. Its translation: CASSYSSGTGVAIEKLFF.

This clone was observed a handful of times. Here the CDR3 DNA reads TGTGCCAGTAGTAAACTCGGGACAGGGCGGGAGACCCAGTACTTC. Protein: CASSKLGTGRETQYF. The J gene is TRBJ2-5, the V gene TRBV19, with 9 bases matching TRBD1. Germline V gives CDR1 LNHDA, CDR2 SQIVND (reference sequence). This CDR3 has 15 amino acids. Losses at the gene ends were 4 bases for V and 5 bases for J; bases not matched to a gene: 8.

The CDR3 sequence: CASSVAITGDGTDTQYF. CDR3 in DNA: TGTGCCAGCAGCGTAGCCATCACAGGGGACGGCACAGATACGCAGTATTTT. The chain carries TRBV9 and TRBJ2-3; 7 positions match TRBD1. This CDR3 is built from 17 residues. J gave up 1 base and V 0 bases, and 8 bases lay outside the gene matches. In germline, CDR1 is SGDLS, CDR2 YYNGEE.

The gene calls are TRBV7-9 and TRBJ2-7; TRBD1 matches at 8 bases. V trimming: 5 bases; J trimming: 5 bases; junction bases outside the gene matches: 11. CDR1 SEHNR and CDR2 FQNEAQ come from the germline V gene (reference sequence). The CDR3 sequence is 15 residues long. The CDR3 region is CASSTRTGNRDEQYF. The CDR3, as DNA: TGTGCCAGCAGCACCCGGACAGGGAATAGGGACGAGCAGTACTTC.

This clone was seen just once. This chain connects TRBV5-1 to TRBJ1-2, with D possibly being TRBD1 (6 bases). Per germline, CDR1 SGHRS and CDR2 YFSETQ. This CDR3 has 14 amino acids. Trimming pared 8 bases from V and 5 bases from J, leaving 19 bases between. This chain's CDR3 is CASRQRDRFYGYTF. Written as DNA, the CDR3 is TGCGCCAGTAGACAGAGAGACAGGTTTTATGGCTACACCTTC.

This chain uses TRBV6-5 with TRBJ1-1; 7 positions match TRBD1. The ends lost 2 bases at V and 1 base at J; junction bases unmatched: 4. This CDR3 has 15 residues. CDR1 MNHEY and CDR2 SVGAGI come from the germline V gene. CDR3 protein: CASSYTGVENTEAFF. In nucleotides, the CDR3 is TGTGCCAGCAGTTACACAGGGGTAGAGAACACTGAAGCTTTCTTT.

The rearrangement links TRBV27 to TRBJ2-2; 8 nucleotides match TRBD1. The germline V gene encodes CDR1 MNHEY and CDR2 SMNVEV (reference sequence). V trimming: 4 bases; J trimming: 2 bases; junction bases outside the gene matches: 6. There are 16 residues in the CDR3. The CDR3 nucleotides are TGTGCCAGCAGTTCGCCGGGACAGGTTAACACCGGGGAGCTGTTTTTT. It translates to CASSSPGQVNTGELFF.

The CDR3 region has the DNA TGTGCCAGCAGCGGACGACAGGGTAACTATGGCTACACCTTC. Translation gives CASSGRQGNYGYTF. The chain combines TRBV6-5 with TRBJ1-2; TRBD1 matches at 7 bases. Germline V CDR1 and CDR2: MNHEY, SVGAGI. Losses at the gene ends were 6 bases for V and 1 base for J; bases not matched to a gene: 5. The CDR3 runs 14 residues.

This clone is a singleton in its sample. The V call is TRBV6-1, the J call TRBJ2-3; 9 nucleotides align to TRBD2. The germline V gene encodes CDR1 MNHNS and CDR2 SASEGT. V lost 3 bases to trimming and J lost 2 bases; unmatched junction nucleotides: 3. This CDR3 comprises 15 residues. CDR3 protein: CASSDAGGPTDTQYF. The CDR3 bases are TGTGCCAGCAGTGACGCGGGAGGGCCCACAGATACGCAGTATTTT.

This chain joins TRBV29-1 and TRBJ2-1, with D perhaps TRBD1 (5 bases). V was clipped by 4 bases and J by 0 bases, with 10 bases between them. The germline V gene has CDR1 SQVTM and CDR2 ANQGSEA. The CDR3 contains 14 residues. The CDR3 sequence: CSVVGVSSYNEQFF. As DNA, the CDR3 is TGCAGCGTTGTAGGGGTGAGCTCCTACAATGAGCAGTTCTTC.

This clone was detected a few times. The rearrangement joins TRBV5-1 to TRBJ1-3; 9 bases are a match to TRBD1. The CDR3 consists of 15 residues. With V trimmed by 3 bases and J by 4 bases, 5 bases remained unmatched. CDR1 and CDR2 from the germline V gene are SGHRS and YFSETQ. The CDR3 region is CASSSGQGTGNTIYF. Here the CDR3 DNA reads TGCGCCAGCAGCTCCGGACAGGGGACCGGAAACACCATATATTTT.

The chain couples TRBV3-1 (or the pseudogene TRBV3-2) to TRBJ2-3, with D maybe TRBD2 (5 bases). CDR3 length: 14 amino acids. V was shortened by 4 bases and J by 4 bases, with 12 bases between the two germline ends. Germline V lookup: CDR1 LGHDT, CDR2 YNNKEL (reference sequence). As DNA, the CDR3 is TGTGCCAGCAGCCTAACTAGTGGCTCAGATACGCAGTATTTT. It codes for CASSLTSGSDTQYF.

This chain joins TRBV5-1 and TRBJ1-4, with D unresolved. Germline V CDR1 and CDR2: SGHRS, YFSETQ. The CDR3 covers 14 residues. Between the trimmed V and J ends, which lost 1 base and 2 bases, there was a span of 6 bases. The chain's CDR3 is CASSLLSTNEKLFF. In nucleotides, the CDR3 is TGCGCCAGCAGCTTGCTCAGTACTAATGAAAAACTGTTTTTT.

The genes are TRBV30 and TRBJ2-5; D is undetermined. The CDR3 sequence is 15 residues long. Germline V lookup: CDR1 GTSNPN, CDR2 SVGIG (reference sequence). The V gene lost 0 bases and the J gene lost 2 bases, with 13 bases spanning the gap. For the CDR3, the DNA is TGTGCCTGGAGTGTTGACTTGCTCCCTCAAGAGACCCAGTACTTC. It yields the protein CAWSVDLLPQETQYF.

The V gene is TRBV12-5, the J gene TRBJ2-5, with 8 bases identical to TRBD1. This CDR3 spans 15 amino acids. Germline V gives CDR1 LGHNT, CDR2 FRNRAP. Losses at the gene ends were 7 bases for V and 2 bases for J; bases not matched to a gene: 9. The CDR3 nucleotides read TGTGCTAGTGCCACCCCCGGACAGGGTCAAGAGACCCAGTACTTC. Translating it yields CASATPGQGQETQYF.

The chain carries TRBV7-9 and TRBJ2-7; TRBD2 agrees at 10 bases. CDR3 length equals 14 residues. V lost 5 bases and J lost 0; bases outside the gene matches: 1. From germline, CDR1 is SEHNR and CDR2 FQNEAQ (reference sequence). The CDR3, as DNA: TGTGCCAGCAGCCGACTAGCGGGCTCCTACGAGCAGTACTTC. It is translated as CASSRLAGSYEQYF.

This rearrangement joins TRBV11-2 to TRBJ2-7, with TRBD2 as a possible D gene (5 bases). The CDR3 is 15 residues long. The V end lost 4 bases, the J end lost 6 bases, and 19 bases lay between the germline ends. In germline, CDR1 is SGHAT, CDR2 FQNNGV. CDR3 residues: CASSSVTRGSSEQYF. In DNA form, the CDR3 reads TGTGCCAGCAGCTCCGTAACTAGAGGGAGCTCCGAGCAGTACTTC.

The V call is TRBV30, the J call TRBJ1-6; D gene ambiguous. The length of the CDR3 is 14 residues. The V end lost 6 bases, the J end lost 5 bases, and 14 bases lay between the germline ends. CDR1 and CDR2 (germline): GTSNPN, SVGIG (reference sequence). The CDR3 coding sequence is TGTGCCTGCTCCCCGTTACGGGATAATTCACCCCTCCACTTT. It encodes CACSPLRDNSPLHF.

The chain uses TRBV7-9 and TRBJ2-2, with unresolved D. The germline CDR1 and CDR2 sequences are SEHNR and FQNEAQ (reference sequence). The length of the CDR3 is 11 residues. V dropped 5 bases and J dropped 6 bases, with 4 bases sitting between them. The CDR3: CASSPSGELFF. The CDR3 DNA is TGTGCCAGCAGCCCCTCCGGGGAGCTGTTTTTT.

V gene TRBV2 combines with J gene TRBJ1-5; 8 nucleotides line up with TRBD1. Per the germline V gene, CDR1 is SNHLY and CDR2 is FYNNEI. CDR3 length: 13 residues. V lost 5 bases to trimming and J lost 6 bases; unmatched junction nucleotides: 3. The CDR3 is CASSRTGFQPQHF. DNA of the CDR3: TGTGCCAGCAGTAGGACAGGGTTTCAGCCCCAGCATTTT.